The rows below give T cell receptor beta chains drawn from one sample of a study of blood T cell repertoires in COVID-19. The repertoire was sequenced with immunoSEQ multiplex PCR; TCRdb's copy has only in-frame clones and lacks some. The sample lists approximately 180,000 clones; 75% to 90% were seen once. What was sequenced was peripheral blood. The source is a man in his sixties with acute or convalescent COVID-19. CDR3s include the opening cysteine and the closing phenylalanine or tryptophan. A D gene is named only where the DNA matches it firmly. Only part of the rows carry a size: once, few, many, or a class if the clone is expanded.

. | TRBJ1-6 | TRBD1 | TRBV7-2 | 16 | TGTGCCAGCAGCTTCCCCCGGACAGGGTATAATTCACCCCTCCACTTT | CASSFPRTGYNSPLHF
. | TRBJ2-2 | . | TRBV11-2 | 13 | TGTGCCAGCAGCTCCCCAGGGTCCGGGGAGCTGTTTTTT | CASSSPGSGELFF
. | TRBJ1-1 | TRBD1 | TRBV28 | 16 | TGTGCCAGCAGTTTAAGACAGGGGGCATTGAACACTGAAGCTTTCTTT | CASSLRQGALNTEAFF
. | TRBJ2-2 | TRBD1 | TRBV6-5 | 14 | TGTGCCAGCAGCTCGGACAGGGCGACCGGGGAGCTGTTTTTT | CASSSDRATGELFF
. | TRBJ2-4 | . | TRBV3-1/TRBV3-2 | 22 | TGTGCCAGCAGCCAAGTTGTGGGCAGGGGGTTGTTGGCGGGAGGCCCCAAAAACATTCAGTACTTC | CASSQVVGRGLLAGGPKNIQYF
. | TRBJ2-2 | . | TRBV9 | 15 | TGTGCCAGCAGCGTTACAGGGTCCAACACCGGGGAGCTGTTTTTT | CASSVTGSNTGELFF
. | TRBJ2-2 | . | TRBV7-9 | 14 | TGTGCCAGCAGCTTATACGCGGGGCTCGGGGAGCTGTTTTTT | CASSLYAGLGELFF
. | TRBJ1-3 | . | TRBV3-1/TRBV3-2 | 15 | TGTGCCAGCAGCCCCCGGACAGTCTCTGGAAACACCATATATTTT | CASSPRTVSGNTIYF
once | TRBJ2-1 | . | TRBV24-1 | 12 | TGTGCCACCAGTGATGGGCGTGGTGAGCAGTTCTTC | CATSDGRGEQFF
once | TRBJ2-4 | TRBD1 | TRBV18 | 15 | TGTGCCAGCTCGCCCGAGACAGGGGCGGAAAACATTCAGTACTTC | CASSPETGAENIQYF
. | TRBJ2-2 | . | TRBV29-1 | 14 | TGCAGCGCTACACCGGGACAAATCACCGGGGAGCTGTTTTTT | CSATPGQITGELFF
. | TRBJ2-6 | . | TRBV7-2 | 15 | TGTGCCAGCAGCGGATCAGGGGTCGGGGCCAACGTCCTGACTTTC | CASSGSGVGANVLTF
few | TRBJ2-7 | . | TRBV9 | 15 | TGTGCCAGCAGCCCGAAATCCGGGACACCCTACGAGCAGTACTTC | CASSPKSGTPYEQYF
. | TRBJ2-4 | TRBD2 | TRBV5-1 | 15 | TGCGCCAGCAGCTTAGGTGGGACTACCCAAAACATTCAGTACTTC | CASSLGGTTQNIQYF
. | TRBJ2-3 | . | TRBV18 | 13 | TGTGCCAGCTCTCATACTAGCACAGATACGCAGTATTTT | CASSHTSTDTQYF
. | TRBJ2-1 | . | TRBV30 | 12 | TGTGCCTGGAGTTCTAGATACAATGAGCAGTTCTTC | CAWSSRYNEQFF
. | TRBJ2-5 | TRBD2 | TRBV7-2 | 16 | TGTGCCAGCAGCTTATTCGCTAGCGGGATGCAAGAGACCCAGTACTTC | CASSLFASGMQETQYF
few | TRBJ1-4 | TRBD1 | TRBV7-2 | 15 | TGTGCCAGCAGCCTCAAGACAGGGTCCAATGAAAAACTGTTTTTT | CASSLKTGSNEKLFF
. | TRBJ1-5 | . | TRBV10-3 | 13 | TGTGCCATCAGTAGGGACATCAATCAGCCCCAGCATTTT | CAISRDINQPQHF
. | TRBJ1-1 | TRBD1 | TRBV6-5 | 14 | TGTGCCAGCAGAGGGGGACAGGGGGGCACTGAAGCTTTCTTT | CASRGGQGGTEAFF
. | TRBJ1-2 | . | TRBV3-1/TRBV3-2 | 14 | TGTGCCAGCAGCCTCCTGCAGGGAAACTATGGCTACACCTTC | CASSLLQGNYGYTF
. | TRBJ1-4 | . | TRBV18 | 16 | TGTGCCAGCTCACCAAGACAGCTTGCAACTAATGAAAAACTGTTTTTT | CASSPRQLATNEKLFF
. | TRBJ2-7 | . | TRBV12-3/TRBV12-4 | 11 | TGTGCCAGCAGTTCGGGCTACGAGCAGTACTTC | CASSSGYEQYF
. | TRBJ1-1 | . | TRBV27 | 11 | TGTGCCACCGGGACACCCCTTGAAGCTTTCTTT | CATGTPLEAFF
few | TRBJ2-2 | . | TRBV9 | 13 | TGTGCCAGCAGCTTTAAGAACACCGGGGAGCTGTTTTTT | CASSFKNTGELFF
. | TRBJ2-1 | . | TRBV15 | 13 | TGTGCCACCAGCAGAGATCTTAAAAATGAGCAGTTCTTC | CATSRDLKNEQFF
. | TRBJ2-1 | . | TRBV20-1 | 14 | TGCAGTGCTAGTCGCGTGAGCTCCTACAATGAGCAGTTCTTC | CSASRVSSYNEQFF
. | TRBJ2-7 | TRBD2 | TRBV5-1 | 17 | TGCGCCAGCAGCCTCGGACTAGCGGGAAGGGGATCCTACGAGCAGTACTTC | CASSLGLAGRGSYEQYF
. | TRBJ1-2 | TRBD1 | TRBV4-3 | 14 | TGCGCCAGCAGCCAGGGGGGACAGCTCTATGGCTACACCTTC | CASSQGGQLYGYTF
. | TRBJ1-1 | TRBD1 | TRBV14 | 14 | TGTGCCAGCAGCCGGATAAGGTCTTCAGGGGGAGCTTTCTTT | CASSRIRSSGGAFF
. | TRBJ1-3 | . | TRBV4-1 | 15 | TGCGCCAGCAGCCAAACAGGATCCTCTGGAAACACCATATATTTT | CASSQTGSSGNTIYF